What follows are 15 T cell receptor beta chains derived from one specimen sequenced in a study of blood T cell repertoires in COVID-19. TCRdb keeps only in-frame clones here, not all; method: immunoSEQ multiplex PCR. The data hold 75,000 to 85,000 clones, with 86% observed a single time. Sequenced: peripheral blood. The receptors shown here come from a human donor in a cohort sampled during active COVID-19.

The chain links TRBV27 to TRBJ2-3; 11 positions agree with TRBD1. V dropped 6 bases and J dropped 1; count of bases not matched to a gene: 6. The CDR3 runs to 16 residues. Germline lookup yields CDR1 MNHEY and CDR2 SMNVEV (reference sequence). This chain's CDR3 is CASSNLGQGGTDTQYF. CDR3 sequence (DNA): TGTGCCAGCAGCAACCTGGGACAGGGGGGCACAGATACGCAGTATTTT.

Only one count was recorded for this clone. Here the CDR3 DNA reads TGTGCCAGCAGCCCTGGGGACAGGGTGTTCTACGAGCAGTACTTC. Amino acids: CASSPGDRVFYEQYF. The genes are TRBV7-8 and TRBJ2-7; 9 nucleotides match TRBD1. The CDR3 covers 15 residues. Per the germline V gene, CDR1 is SGHVS and CDR2 is FQNEAQ. With V trimmed by 5 bases and J by 3 bases, 8 bases remained unmatched.

This clone came up a few times. The chain has TRBV4-1 and TRBJ1-5, with D possibly TRBD1 on 5 matching bases. V dropped 1 base and J dropped 5 bases, with 9 bases sitting between them. The CDR3 loop spans 14 amino acids. Germline values: CDR1 MGHRA, CDR2 YSYEKL. The CDR3 region is CASSQGQGDQPQHF. Written as DNA, the CDR3 is TGCGCCAGCAGCCAAGGGCAGGGTGATCAGCCCCAGCATTTT.

This chain joins TRBV6-5 and TRBJ2-5; maybe TRBD1 (5 bases). This CDR3 region has 12 residues. Trimming cost V 6 bases and J 8 bases, with 13 bases left between them. Germline V gives CDR1 MNHEY, CDR2 SVGAGI. CDR3 loop: CASSPSRGTQYF. CDR3 coding DNA: TGTGCCAGCAGCCCGAGTAGGGGCACCCAGTACTTC.

CDR3 region: CASSPLSGRMEDTQYF. Here the CDR3 DNA reads TGTGCCAGCAGCCCACTAAGCGGGAGGATGGAAGATACGCAGTATTTT. This sequence joins TRBV9 and TRBJ2-3; the match to TRBD2 covers 9 bases. From germline, CDR1 is SGDLS and CDR2 YYNGEE. Unmatched junction bases numbered 11, after V lost 4 bases and J lost 5 bases. CDR3 length: 16 residues.

The chain carries TRBV23-1 and TRBJ2-3; D may be TRBD2 (7 bases). TRBV23-1 is flagged as an ORF with uncertain function. The CDR3 contains 15 residues. V was cut by 9 bases and J by 0 bases, with 16 bases left in between. This CDR3 is CARVRGGPSTDTQYF. The CDR3 DNA reads as TGCGCCAGGGTACGCGGGGGCCCTAGCACAGATACGCAGTATTTT.

CDR3 sequence: CASSYRGAEYGYTF. The CDR3, as DNA: TGTGCCAGCAGTTACCGGGGGGCGGAATATGGCTACACCTTC. The chain employs TRBV6-5 and TRBJ1-2; TRBD1 is a possible D gene (6 bases). Germline-derived CDR1 and CDR2 are MNHEY and SVGAGI. V lost 2 bases, J lost 5 bases, and 12 bases lay in between. The CDR3 runs to 14 residues.

The rearrangement joins TRBV12-3 or TRBV12-4 to TRBJ1-1, with D perhaps matching TRBD1 (6 bases). V was shortened by 6 bases and J by 0 bases, with 8 bases between the two germline ends. This CDR3 has 13 amino acids. CDR3 nucleotide sequence: TGTGCCAGCAGGGGGACAATGAACACTGAAGCTTTCTTT. This encodes CASRGTMNTEAFF.

V and J are TRBV15 and TRBJ1-1; D not certain. Looked up from germline, CDR1 is LNHNV and CDR2 is YYDKDF (reference sequence). The CDR3 spans 15 residues. Trimming shortened V by 0 bases and J by 3 bases, and 11 bases separated the two germline ends. CDR3 DNA: TGTGCCACCAGCAGAGATCTGAGGGCTCACACTGAAGCTTTCTTT. This gives the protein CATSRDLRAHTEAFF.

J is TRBJ2-5 and V is TRBV7-3, with 11 bases that match TRBD2. CDR3 length equals 17 residues. Germline assignment: CDR1 SGHTA and CDR2 FQGTGA. V lost 5 bases and J lost 0; bases outside the gene matches: 8. This CDR3 is CASSPGTSGGYQETQYF. Here the CDR3 DNA reads TGTGCCAGCAGCCCAGGAACTAGCGGGGGCTACCAAGAGACCCAGTACTTC.

This chain uses TRBV7-9 with TRBJ2-2, with 10 positions matching TRBD1. The CDR3 sequence is 16 residues long. After removal of 7 bases from V and 5 bases from J, the junction contained 10 bases not matched to a gene. Germline V CDR1 and CDR2: SEHNR, FQNEAQ (reference sequence). CDR3: CASIPPGQGFTGELFF. As DNA, the CDR3 is TGTGCCAGCATCCCCCCGGGACAGGGGTTTACCGGGGAGCTGTTTTTT.

This rearrangement joins TRBV5-6 to TRBJ2-7, with D perhaps TRBD1 (5 bases). The length of the CDR3 is 15 residues. The V gene lost 0 bases and the J gene lost 0 bases, with 10 bases spanning the gap. Germline V gene sequence: CDR1 SGHDT, CDR2 YYEEEE. In DNA, the CDR3 is TGTGCCAGCAGCTTGGTGGGGCTAAGCTCCTACGAGCAGTACTTC. This codes for CASSLVGLSSYEQYF.

The rearrangement uses TRBV25-1 and TRBJ2-5, with 8 bases fitting TRBD2. The CDR3 covers 14 residues. The V segment lost 2 bases and the J segment 5 bases; nucleotides outside the gene matches: 4. Germline lookup yields CDR1 MGHDK and CDR2 SYGVNS. The CDR3 region is CASSEPGGKETQYF. The CDR3 DNA sequence: TGTGCCAGCAGTGAACCGGGGGGGAAGGAGACCCAGTACTTC.

For the CDR3, the DNA is TGTGCCAGCAGCTTAGAAGGATGGGAGGGCGATGGCTACACCTTC. It encodes CASSLEGWEGDGYTF. This rearrangement joins TRBV11-2 to TRBJ1-2, with D unresolved. CDR3 length equals 15 residues. Germline loops: CDR1 SGHAT, CDR2 FQNNGV. Trimming left V 0 bases short and J 6 bases short, with 14 bases between.

This sequence joins TRBV6-8 and TRBJ2-5, with 7 nucleotides matching TRBD1. The CDR3 totals 14 residues. The trim removed 5 bases at V and 2 bases at J, leaving 5 bases unmatched. Germline CDR1 MNHGY, CDR2 SAAAGT. CDR3 sequence reads: CASSPDRPQETQYF. The CDR3, as DNA: TGTGCCAGCAGTCCGGACAGGCCGCAAGAGACCCAGTACTTC.